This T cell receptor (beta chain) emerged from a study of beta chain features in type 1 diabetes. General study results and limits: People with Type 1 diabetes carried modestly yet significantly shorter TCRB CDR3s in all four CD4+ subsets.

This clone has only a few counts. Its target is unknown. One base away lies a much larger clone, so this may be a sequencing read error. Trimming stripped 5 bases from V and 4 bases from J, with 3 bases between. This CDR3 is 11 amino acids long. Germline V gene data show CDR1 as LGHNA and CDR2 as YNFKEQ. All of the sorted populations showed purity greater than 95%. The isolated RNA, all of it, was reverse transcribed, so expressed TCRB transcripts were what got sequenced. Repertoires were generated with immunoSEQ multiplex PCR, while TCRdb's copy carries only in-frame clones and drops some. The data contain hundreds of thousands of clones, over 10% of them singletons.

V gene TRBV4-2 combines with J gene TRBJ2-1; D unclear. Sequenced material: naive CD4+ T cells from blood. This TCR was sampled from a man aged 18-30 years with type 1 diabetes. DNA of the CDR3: TGTGCCAGCAGCTTATACAATGAGCAGTTCTTC. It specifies CASSLYNEQFF.